This is a list of T cell receptor beta chains from one sample in a study of beta chain features in type 1 diabetes. TCRdb's copy holds only in-frame clones and misses some; the assay was immunoSEQ multiplex PCR. The sample includes 150,000 to 200,000 clones, 7% to 9.5% of them seen just once. Sequenced: central memory CD4+ T cells from blood. These TCRs come from a woman in her thirties with type 1 diabetes. CDR3s include the opening cysteine and the closing phenylalanine or tryptophan. A D gene is named only where the DNA matches it firmly. Expanded clones are given a class, and other clones once, few, many or no size at all.

J: TRBJ1-2
D: NA
V: TRBV28
size: NA
DNA: TGTGCCAGCAGGCAACAGAGTTATGGCTACACCTTC
CDR3: CASRQQSYGYTF

J: TRBJ2-5
D: TRBD2
V: TRBV29-1
size: many
DNA: TGCAGCGTTGAAGTAGGCGGGGGAGAGACCCAGTACTTC
CDR3: CSVEVGGGETQYF

J: TRBJ1-2
D: NA
V: TRBV28
size: NA
DNA: TGTGCCAGCAGTTTACGGGGTTCCTATGGCTACACCTTC
CDR3: CASSLRGSYGYTF

J: TRBJ1-1
D: NA
V: TRBV30
size: many
DNA: TGTGCCTGGGGGGCCCTGAACACTGAAGCTTTCTTT
CDR3: CAWGALNTEAFF

J: TRBJ2-1
D: TRBD2
V: TRBV7-3
size: NA
DNA: TGTGCCAGCAGCTTAACGGGCGGGGGATCCTACAATGAGCAGTTCTTC
CDR3: CASSLTGGGSYNEQFF

J: TRBJ1-5
D: TRBD1
V: TRBV19
size: NA
DNA: TGTGCCACCACAACCTCGGACAGGGATCAGCCCCAGCATTTT
CDR3: CATTTSDRDQPQHF

J: TRBJ2-7
D: NA
V: TRBV18
size: NA
DNA: TGTGCCAGCTCACCGTCACAGGGTTTGTACGAGCAGTACTTC
CDR3: CASSPSQGLYEQYF

J: TRBJ1-1
D: TRBD1
V: TRBV29-1
size: NA
DNA: TGCAGCGCCGGGACAGGGACTGGGTACACTGAAGCTTTCTTT
CDR3: CSAGTGTGYTEAFF

J: TRBJ1-1
D: NA
V: TRBV7-9
size: many
DNA: TGTGCCAGCAGCTTAGGGGACTTGAACACTGAAGCTTTCTTT
CDR3: CASSLGDLNTEAFF

J: TRBJ2-5
D: NA
V: TRBV19
size: NA
DNA: TGTGCCAGTAGTAGACTCGACCCGCAAGAGACCCAGTACTTC
CDR3: CASSRLDPQETQYF

J: TRBJ1-2
D: TRBD1
V: TRBV11-2
size: NA
DNA: TGTGCCAGCAGCTTAGATCTGACAGGGGGCGCGGGAGGCTACACCTTC
CDR3: CASSLDLTGGAGGYTF

J: TRBJ2-3
D: NA
V: TRBV5-6
size: NA
DNA: TGTGCCAGCAGCTCTAGGTATCAGCCAGATACGCAGTATTTT
CDR3: CASSSRYQPDTQYF

J: TRBJ2-1
D: TRBD2
V: TRBV5-1
size: few
DNA: TGCGCCAGCTCTAGCGGGAGGGCCGGGGATGAGCAGTTCTTC
CDR3: CASSSGRAGDEQFF

J: TRBJ2-3
D: TRBD2
V: TRBV30
size: few
DNA: TGTGCCTGGACAAGGGCGGGGGTCACAGATACGCAGTATTTT
CDR3: CAWTRAGVTDTQYF

J: TRBJ1-5
D: TRBD1
V: TRBV5-1
size: few
DNA: TGCGCCAGCAGCCCGGGACAGGGCGGTCAGCCCCAGCATTTT
CDR3: CASSPGQGGQPQHF

J: TRBJ2-1
D: TRBD1
V: TRBV18
size: few
DNA: TGTGCCAGCTCACCAGGGACAGGGCCTATTTGGTTCTTC
CDR3: CASSPGTGPIWFF

J: TRBJ1-1
D: TRBD1
V: TRBV29-1
size: NA
DNA: TGCAGCGTGGGACAGCCAAACACTGAAGCTTTCTTT
CDR3: CSVGQPNTEAFF

J: TRBJ2-3
D: NA
V: TRBV27
size: few
DNA: TGTGCCAGCCGCCGACAGAGTCCTGGGGTCCCAGATACGCAGTATTTT
CDR3: CASRRQSPGVPDTQYF

J: TRBJ2-7
D: TRBD2
V: TRBV2
size: many
DNA: TGTGCCAGCAGCCCCGGGGGGTCTATAGAGCAGTACTTC
CDR3: CASSPGGSIEQYF

J: TRBJ1-1
D: NA
V: TRBV7-2
size: few
DNA: TGTGCCAGCAGCTTTAAACCGACAGGTGAAGCTTTCTTT
CDR3: CASSFKPTGEAFF

J: TRBJ1-2
D: TRBD1
V: TRBV2
size: few
DNA: TGTGCCAGCAGTGACTCTTTGGGACAGCCCGACTATGGCTACACCTTC
CDR3: CASSDSLGQPDYGYTF

J: TRBJ2-3
D: TRBD2
V: TRBV5-4
size: NA
DNA: TGTGCCAGCGGTCTAGCGGGAGACACAGATACGCAGTATTTT
CDR3: CASGLAGDTDTQYF

J: TRBJ2-5
D: NA
V: TRBV5-1
size: few
DNA: TGCGCCAGCAGCCCGGGGTATGAGACCCAGTACTTC
CDR3: CASSPGYETQYF

J: TRBJ2-7
D: NA
V: TRBV6-1
size: NA
DNA: TGTGCCAGCAGTGCTGCATTGGACAGATTTAATTACGAGCAGTACTTC
CDR3: CASSAALDRFNYEQYF

J: TRBJ1-1
D: NA
V: TRBV29-1
size: NA
DNA: TGCAGCGTTCGCGGCAGTCACAAAAACACTGAAGCTTTCTTT
CDR3: CSVRGSHKNTEAFF

J: TRBJ1-5
D: NA
V: TRBV2
size: few
DNA: TGTGCCAGCAGTGGTTCGGGGAATCAGCCCCAGCATTTT
CDR3: CASSGSGNQPQHF

J: TRBJ2-1
D: NA
V: TRBV21-1
size: few
DNA: TGTGCCAGCAGGTTCTTCCACTCGGACAGGGGGAGGGACAATGAGCAGTTCTTC
CDR3: CASRFFHSDRGRDNEQFF

J: TRBJ2-3
D: TRBD1
V: TRBV30
size: few
DNA: TGTGCCTGGAGCGGAGGGACAGGGACAGATACGCAGTATTTT
CDR3: CAWSGGTGTDTQYF

J: TRBJ2-5
D: NA
V: TRBV29-1
size: few
DNA: TGCAGCGGCTGGCAGAACGTACAAGAGACCCAGTACTTC
CDR3: CSGWQNVQETQYF

J: TRBJ2-7
D: TRBD2
V: TRBV27
size: NA
DNA: TGTGCCAGCAGTTTCCTGCGGGAGACAAGCGAGCAGTACTTC
CDR3: CASSFLRETSEQYF

J: TRBJ1-1
D: NA
V: TRBV7-9
size: NA
DNA: TGTGCCAGCAGCTTACGACAGGAGAACACTGAAGCTTTCTTT
CDR3: CASSLRQENTEAFF

J: TRBJ2-7
D: NA
V: TRBV6-9
size: NA
DNA: TGTGCCAGCAGTTTGCCAGCGGAGGCCAGCGGAGAGGTGGACGAGCAGTACTTC
CDR3: CASSLPAEASGEVDEQYF

J: TRBJ2-7
D: NA
V: TRBV11-2
size: few
DNA: TGTGCCAGCAGCAAGGGGGATACCTACGAGCAGTACTTC
CDR3: CASSKGDTYEQYF

J: TRBJ2-5
D: TRBD2
V: TRBV15
size: medium-sized
DNA: TGTGCCACCAGCAGAGACGGACTAGGGATTCAAGAGACCCAGTACTTC
CDR3: CATSRDGLGIQETQYF

J: TRBJ2-1
D: NA
V: TRBV7-8
size: few
DNA: TGTGCCAGCAGCTTCATAGCGGACCTCTACAATGAGCAGTTCTTC
CDR3: CASSFIADLYNEQFF

J: TRBJ2-2
D: NA
V: TRBV19
size: NA
DNA: TGTGCCAGTAGTATTCGACAGAACACCGGGGAGCTGTTTTTT
CDR3: CASSIRQNTGELFF

J: TRBJ1-4
D: NA
V: TRBV6-5
size: few
DNA: TGTGCCAGCAGTTACTCGAAGAAGCGAAAACTGTTTTTT
CDR3: CASSYSKKRKLFF

J: TRBJ2-3
D: TRBD2
V: TRBV9
size: NA
DNA: TGTGCCAGCAGCGTAACTAGCGGGATCACAGATACGCAGTATTTT
CDR3: CASSVTSGITDTQYF

J: TRBJ2-4
D: NA
V: TRBV23-1
size: NA
DNA: TGCGCCAGCAGTCGACCACAGGACAGCAAGAAAAACATTCAGTACTTC
CDR3: CASSRPQDSKKNIQYF

J: TRBJ2-1
D: NA
V: TRBV29-1
size: NA
DNA: TGCAGCGTTGGTCGACTGTGGGACAATGTTAATGAGCAGTTCTTC
CDR3: CSVGRLWDNVNEQFF

J: TRBJ1-5
D: NA
V: TRBV15
size: NA
DNA: TGTGCCACCAGCAGAGATCTTAACAGGGCTACGGAGAGCAATCAGCCCCAGCATTTT
CDR3: CATSRDLNRATESNQPQHF

J: TRBJ1-1
D: NA
V: TRBV18
size: few
DNA: TGTGCCAGCTCACCACGGGCGAACACTGAAGCTTTCTTT
CDR3: CASSPRANTEAFF

J: TRBJ2-5
D: TRBD2
V: TRBV5-4
size: few
DNA: TGTGCCAGCAGCTCTCGACTAGCGGGAGTGGAGACCCAGTACTTC
CDR3: CASSSRLAGVETQYF

J: TRBJ1-2
D: TRBD1
V: TRBV28
size: NA
DNA: TGTGCCAGCAGTTTTCCAGCAGCCAGGGGGAATGCTGGCTACACCTTC
CDR3: CASSFPAARGNAGYTF

J: TRBJ2-6
D: TRBD1
V: TRBV5-1
size: NA
DNA: TGCGCCAGCACCCCGGGACAGGGGGCGCTCGGGGCCAACGTCCTGACTTTC
CDR3: CASTPGQGALGANVLTF